In its sample, the clone carrying this T cell receptor (beta chain) was seen a few times. CDR1 and CDR2 (germline): LGHNT, FRNRAP. The CDR3 totals 14 residues. Trimming shortened V by 6 bases and J by 1 base, and 11 bases separated the two germline ends. Every isolated RNA sample was fully reverse transcribed, so sequencing captured expressed TCRB transcripts. Clones were sequenced by immunoSEQ multiplex PCR, and TCRdb holds only the in-frame ones, with some missing. The data show over 500,000 clones, with 15% to 17% seen just once and about 0.087% held by the top ten. The sample comes from a study of beta chain features in type 1 diabetes.

This clonotype was sampled from a man between 18 and 35 years old in good health. The chain carries TRBV12-5 and TRBJ2-3; the D gene is possibly TRBD2 (6 bases). Sequenced: naive CD4+ T cells from blood. CDR3 protein: CASGQTGGTDTQYF. For the CDR3, the DNA is TGTGCTAGTGGCCAGACGGGGGGCACAGATACGCAGTATTTT.